This T cell receptor (beta chain) was retrieved from a study of regulatory T cells in long-lasting Graves disease. Time point meaning: newly diagnosed GD, antithyroid drugs for less than 3 months. There was RNA extracted from PBMCs, and the TCR library was made from it. With EDTA tubes as the receptacles, approximately 8.2 milliliters of peripheral blood were drawn. V was pared by 8 bases and J by 4 bases, with 4 bases of the junction left unmatched. The CDR3 has 13 residues. Through Arm-PCR of CDR3 regions and iRepertoire HTBI primers, TCR beta libraries were built. Each CDR3 protein gets one entry after TCRdb re-called the multiplex PCR reads with MiXCR. The sample holds a few hundred thousand distinct CDR3 sequences, 16% seen once. Study-wide points: TCR diversity was lower in persistent than newly diagnosed Graves' disease. More public clonotypes were shared by persistent patients (about 2,700) than by new patients (under 1,000).

This clonotype was detected many times. Antigen: not known. The same sample was also used in a study of T cells in Graves' hyperthyroidism and ophthalmopathy. That source notes: Stability of Graves' hyperthyroidism was defined as absent ophthalmopathy progression within 18 months.

The chain joins TRBV12-3 or TRBV12-4 to TRBJ2-1; TRBD1 matches at 8 bases. Sequenced here: peripheral blood mononuclear cells (PBMCs), sampled at new diagnosis, from a patient treated with antithyroid drugs. The TCR sequence derives from a man aged 40-49 years with Graves disease. The CDR3 region has the DNA TGTGCCAGCCAGGGGGCTTTGTACAATGAGCAGTTCTTC. Protein product: CASQGALYNEQFF.